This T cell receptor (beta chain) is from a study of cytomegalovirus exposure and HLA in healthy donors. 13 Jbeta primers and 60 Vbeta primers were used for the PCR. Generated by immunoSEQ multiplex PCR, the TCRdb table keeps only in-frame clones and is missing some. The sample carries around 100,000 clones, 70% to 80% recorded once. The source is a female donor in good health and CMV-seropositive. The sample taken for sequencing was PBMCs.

CDR3 sequence reads: CASSPAALAGNEQFF. DNA for the CDR3: TGCGCCAGCAGCCCCGCTGCCCTAGCGGGCAATGAGCAGTTCTTC. The gene calls are TRBV5-1 and TRBJ2-1, with 8 nucleotides matching TRBD2. This CDR3 has 15 residues. Germline loops: CDR1 SGHRS, CDR2 YFSETQ. With 4 bases clipped from V and 6 bases from J, the junction kept 9 bases outside the gene matches.